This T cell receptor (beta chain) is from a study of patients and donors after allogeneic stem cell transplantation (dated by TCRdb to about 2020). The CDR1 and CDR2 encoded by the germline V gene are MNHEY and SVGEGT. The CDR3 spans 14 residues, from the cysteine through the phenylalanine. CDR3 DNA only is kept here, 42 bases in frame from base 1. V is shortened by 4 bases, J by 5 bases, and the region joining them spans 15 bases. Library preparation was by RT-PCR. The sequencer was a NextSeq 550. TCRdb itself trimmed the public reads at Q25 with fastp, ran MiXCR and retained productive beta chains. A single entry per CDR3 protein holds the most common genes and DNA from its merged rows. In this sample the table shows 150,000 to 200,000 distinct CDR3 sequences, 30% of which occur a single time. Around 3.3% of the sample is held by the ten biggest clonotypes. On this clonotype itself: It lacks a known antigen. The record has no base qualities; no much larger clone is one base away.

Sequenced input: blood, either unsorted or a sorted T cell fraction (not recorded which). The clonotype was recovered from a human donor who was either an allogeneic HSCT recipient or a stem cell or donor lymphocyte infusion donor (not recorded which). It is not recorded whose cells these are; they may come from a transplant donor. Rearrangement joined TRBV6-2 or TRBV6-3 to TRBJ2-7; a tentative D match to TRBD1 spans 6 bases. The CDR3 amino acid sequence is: CASSSPDSRNEQYF. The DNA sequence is TGTGCCAGCAGTTCCCCGGACAGTCGAAACGAGCAGTACTTC.